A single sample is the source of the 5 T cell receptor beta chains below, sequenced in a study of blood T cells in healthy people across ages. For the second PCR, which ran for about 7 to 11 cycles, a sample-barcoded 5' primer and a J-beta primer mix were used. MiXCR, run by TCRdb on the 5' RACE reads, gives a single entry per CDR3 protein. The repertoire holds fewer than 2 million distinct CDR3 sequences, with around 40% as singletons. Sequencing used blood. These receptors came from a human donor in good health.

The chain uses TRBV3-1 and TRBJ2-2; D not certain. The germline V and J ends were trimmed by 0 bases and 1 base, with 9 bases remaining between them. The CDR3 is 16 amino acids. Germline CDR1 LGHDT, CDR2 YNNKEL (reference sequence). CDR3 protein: CASSQEWGLNTGELFF. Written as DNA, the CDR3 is TGTGCCAGCAGCCAAGAGTGGGGTCTGAACACCGGGGAGCTGTTTTTT.

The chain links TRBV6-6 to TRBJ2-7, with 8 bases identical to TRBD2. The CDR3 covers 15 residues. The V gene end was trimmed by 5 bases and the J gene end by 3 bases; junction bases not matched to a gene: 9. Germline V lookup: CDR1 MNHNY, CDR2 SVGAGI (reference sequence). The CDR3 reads CASSPSGGFVYEQYF. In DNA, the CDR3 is TGTGCCAGCAGTCCCTCGGGAGGGTTTGTCTACGAGCAGTACTTC.

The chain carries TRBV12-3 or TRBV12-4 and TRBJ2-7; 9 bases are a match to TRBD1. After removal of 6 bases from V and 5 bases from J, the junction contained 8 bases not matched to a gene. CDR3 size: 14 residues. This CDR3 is CASRSGTGLNEQYF. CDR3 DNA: TGTGCCAGCAGGTCCGGGACAGGGCTCAACGAGCAGTACTTC.

CDR3 sequence reads: CAISDQGLNEQFF. As DNA, the CDR3 is TGTGCCATCAGTGATCAGGGGTTGAATGAGCAGTTCTTC. This chain uses TRBV10-3 with TRBJ2-1, with a tentative D call TRBD1 (6 bases). Germline V gives CDR1 ENHRY, CDR2 SYGVKD. V lost 3 bases, J lost 7 bases, and 10 bases lay in between. The length of the CDR3 is 13 residues.

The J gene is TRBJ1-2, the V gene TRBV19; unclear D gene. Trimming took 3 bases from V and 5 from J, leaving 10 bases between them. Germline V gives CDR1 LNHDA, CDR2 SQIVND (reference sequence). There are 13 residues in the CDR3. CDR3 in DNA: TGTGCCAGTAGTATGGGTTTCGGATATGGCTACACCTTC. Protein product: CASSMGFGYGYTF.